This TCR beta chain was profiled in a study of T cell repertoires in cytomegalovirus infection. Whole-study context: CMV epitopes, recently identified HLA-C-restricted and well-studied HLA-B-restricted, were used. It was the public TCR beta signatures that indicated both CMV infection and matching HLA type.

Study-wide results and limits: There were HLA-C-restricted CMV-specific TCR beta clonotypes dominating the ex vivo response. Pooled public TCR beta family frequency picked out CMV carriers with the relevant HLA.

This clonotype has a count of ten or more. The antigen is undetermined. TCRdb itself ran the reads through MiXCR, one entry per CDR3 protein. The sample records about 480,000 distinct CDR3 sequences, 25% to 35% being singletons. Trimming at V came to 3 bases and at J to 6 bases, leaving 5 bases not matched to a gene. This CDR3 comprises 14 residues. Germline values: CDR1 DFQATT, CDR2 SNEGSKA (reference sequence). The receptor comes from a human donor in good health (CMV status not recorded). Some clones in this sample may be carry-over from other donors' samples. The source was cultured PBMCs, collected from culture after CMV antigen stimulation. The chain has TRBV20-1 and TRBJ2-1, with 10 bases that match TRBD1. CDR3 amino acids: CSARGGTGANEQFF. The CDR3 DNA reads TGCAGTGCTAGGGGAGGGACAGGGGCCAATGAGCAGTTCTTC.